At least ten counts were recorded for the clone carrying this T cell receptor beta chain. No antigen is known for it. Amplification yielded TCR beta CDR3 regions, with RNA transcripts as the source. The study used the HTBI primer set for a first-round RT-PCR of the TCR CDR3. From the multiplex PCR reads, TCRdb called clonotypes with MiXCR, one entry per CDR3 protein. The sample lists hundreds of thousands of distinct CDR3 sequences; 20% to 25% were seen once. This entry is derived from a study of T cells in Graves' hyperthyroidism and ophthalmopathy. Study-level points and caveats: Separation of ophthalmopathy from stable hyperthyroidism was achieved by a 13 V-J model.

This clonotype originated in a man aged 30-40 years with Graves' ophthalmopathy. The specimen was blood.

The CDR3, as DNA: TGTGCCAGCAGCTTGGTCAAGCGGGAGTACTCCTACGAGCAGTACTTC. It yields the protein CASSLVKREYSYEQYF. The chain links TRBV5-6 to TRBJ2-7; 8 bases agree with TRBD2. The germline gives CDR1 SGHDT, CDR2 YYEEEE. With V trimmed by 0 bases and J by 0 bases, 5 bases remained unmatched. The CDR3 length is 16 residues.